Following are 15 T cell receptor beta chains from one sample sequenced in a study of long-term antiretroviral therapy in people with HIV. They ran version v3.0 of the immunoSEQ assay at survey level. TCRdb's copy holds only in-frame clones and misses some; the assay was immunoSEQ multiplex PCR. The table includes about 21,000 clones, more than 70% detected once. The specimen was unsorted PBMCs, collected at the start of antiretroviral therapy. The source of these receptors is a man aged 45 to 65 with HIV.

This clone was seen a handful of times. At one end, the junction sequence differs from germline, possibly due to a read error. This sequence joins TRBV7-7 and TRBJ1-4, with a tentative D call TRBD1 (5 bases). Germline V gene data show CDR1 as SSHAT and CDR2 as FNYEAQ (reference sequence). The CDR3 is 14 amino acids. The CDR3 DNA is TGTGCTAGCAGCCTGGGACCGGACAATGAAAAACTGTTTTTT. Protein sequence: CASSLGPDNEKLFF. Based on the CDR3 plus reference TRBV7-7 and TRBJ1-4, the full variable domain is GAGVSQSPRYKVTKRGQDVTLRCDPISSHATLYWYQQALGQGPEFLTYFNYEAQPDKSGLPSDRFSAERPEGSISTLTIQRTEQRDSAMYRCASSLGPDNEKLFFGSGTQLSVL.

The chain combines TRBV28 with TRBJ2-7, with a weak D call TRBD2 (6 bases). The germline V gene has CDR1 MDHEN and CDR2 SYDVKM. CDR3 length: 14 residues. V dropped 6 bases and J dropped 3 bases, with 15 bases sitting between them. CDR3 loop: CASSRTMEGYEQYF. The CDR3 DNA is TGTGCCAGCAGCCGAACCATGGAGGGCTACGAGCAGTACTTC.

The V call is TRBV5-1, the J call TRBJ2-3; the D call may be TRBD1 or TRBD2 (7 bases each). Germline values: CDR1 SGHRS, CDR2 YFSETQ. V was cut by 1 base and J by 7 bases, with 16 bases left in between. This CDR3 contains 15 residues. This CDR3 is CASSLPGGVQNTQYF. DNA for the CDR3: TGCGCCAGCAGCTTGCCAGGGGGGGTCCAAAATACGCAGTATTTT. Full variable domain (rest looked up from reference TRBV5-1 and TRBJ2-3): KAGVTQTPRYLIKTRGQQVTLSCSPISGHRSVSWYQQTPGQGLQFLFEYFSETQRNKGNFPGRFSGRQFSNSRSEMNVSTLELGDSALYLCASSLPGGVQNTQYFGPGTRLTVL.

This sequence joins TRBV5-1 and TRBJ2-1; no firm D call. Trimming shortened V by 0 bases and J by 12 bases, and 7 bases separated the two germline ends. The CDR3 extends over 11 amino acids. In germline, CDR1 is SGHRS, CDR2 YFSETQ. This chain's CDR3 is CASSLGHGQFF. The CDR3 coding sequence is TGCGCCAGCAGCTTGGGTCACGGGCAGTTCTTC.

In this sample, this clone turned up a few times. The chain joins TRBV4-1 to TRBJ1-5; 8 bases align to TRBD1. Germline V lookup: CDR1 MGHRA, CDR2 YSYEKL. This CDR3 is 15 amino acids long. V lost 3 bases and J lost 6; bases outside the gene matches: 7. The CDR3 bases are TGCGCCAGCAGCCAGACCGGACAGGGCGGTCAGCCCCAGCATTTT. Its translation: CASSQTGQGGQPQHF.

The gene calls are TRBV6-6 and TRBJ1-1; D remains unclear. The V end was cut by 1 base, the J end by 1 base, with 4 bases between. This CDR3 contains 13 residues. The germline CDR1 and CDR2 sequences are MNHNY and SVGAGI (reference sequence). For the CDR3, the DNA is TGTGCCAGCAGTTACTACGGGAACACTGAAGCTTTCTTT. This gives the protein CASSYYGNTEAFF.

The chain uses TRBV6-4 and TRBJ2-3; 7 nucleotides align to TRBD1. CDR3 size: 15 residues. Germline lookup yields CDR1 MRHNA and CDR2 SNTAGT. Trimming took 4 bases from V and 4 from J; bases not matched to a gene: 8. CDR3 sequence reads: CASSGSAGGADTQYF. CDR3 DNA: TGTGCCAGCAGTGGGTCCGCAGGGGGTGCAGATACGCAGTATTTT.

The chain couples TRBV7-3 to TRBJ1-1; 7 bases are a match to TRBD1. The CDR3 extends over 14 amino acids. The V gene end was trimmed by 1 base and the J gene end by 4 bases; junction bases not matched to a gene: 3. The germline V gene has CDR1 SGHTA and CDR2 FQGTGA. CDR3: CASSLNPGGTEAFF. CDR3 sequence (DNA): TGTGCCAGCAGCTTAAATCCAGGGGGCACTGAAGCTTTCTTT.

The rearrangement joins TRBV27 to TRBJ1-1, with 8 nucleotides matching TRBD1. In germline, CDR1 is MNHEY, CDR2 SMNVEV (reference sequence). Trimming took 4 bases from V and 3 from J; bases not matched to a gene: 1. CDR3 length: 13 residues. Written as DNA, the CDR3 is TGTGCCAGCAGTTGGGGACAGGACACTGAAGCTTTCTTT. It is translated as CASSWGQDTEAFF.

This sequence joins TRBV11-2 and TRBJ2-2; weak D call: TRBD2 (6 bases). From germline, CDR1 is SGHAT and CDR2 FQNNGV. Trimming took 3 bases from V and 0 from J, leaving 11 bases between them. The CDR3 spans 16 residues. The CDR3 DNA is TGTGCCAGCAGCTTTGGGGGGTCCGCGAACACCGGGGAGCTGTTTTTT. The encoded protein is CASSFGGSANTGELFF.

The chain joins TRBV28 to TRBJ1-5, with TRBD1 identical over 11 bases. The V gene end was trimmed by 6 bases and the J gene end by 7 bases; junction bases not matched to a gene: 8. This CDR3 is built from 15 residues. Germline CDR1 MDHEN, CDR2 SYDVKM. The CDR3 loop reads CASRPDRGQGQPQHF. For the CDR3, the DNA is TGTGCCAGCAGGCCGGACAGGGGGCAGGGGCAGCCCCAGCATTTT.

This chain uses TRBV11-2 with TRBJ2-7; D assignment may be TRBD1 or TRBD2 (5 bases each). CDR3 length: 12 residues. V gave up 2 bases and J gave up 5 bases, with 7 bases separating them. Germline CDR1 and CDR2: SGHAT and FQNNGV. CDR3 nucleotide sequence: TGTGCCAGCAGCTTAAGGGACGACGAGCAGTACTTC. It is translated as CASSLRDDEQYF.

This chain connects TRBV7-9 to TRBJ2-4; 7 bases line up with TRBD2. CDR1 SEHNR and CDR2 FQNEAQ come from the germline V gene (reference sequence). The junction had 7 bases not matched to a gene; V was cut back by 5 bases and J by 3 bases. The CDR3 sequence is 15 residues long. The CDR3 DNA reads TGTGCCAGCAGCCGCCGGGGGGAGGTCAAAAACATTCAGTACTTC. This translates into CASSRRGEVKNIQYF.

The chain combines TRBV10-3 with TRBJ2-7, with D perhaps TRBD1 (6 bases). Trimming stripped 6 bases from V and 6 bases from J, with 18 bases between. The germline V gene has CDR1 ENHRY and CDR2 SYGVKD. The CDR3 is made up of 14 amino acids. This CDR3 is CAIRSQGYPGEQYF. CDR3 DNA sequence: TGTGCCATCAGGTCACAGGGATACCCCGGCGAGCAGTACTTC.

This clone appeared once. The chain uses TRBV11-2 and TRBJ2-7; maybe TRBD2 (6 bases). V dropped 1 base and J dropped 12 bases, with 16 bases sitting between them. CDR1 and CDR2 from the germline V gene are SGHAT and FQNNGV. The CDR3 totals 13 residues. CDR3 amino acids: CASSLAFSGDRYF. CDR3 DNA sequence: TGTGCCAGCAGCTTAGCCTTTTCGGGGGACCGGTACTTC.